A selection of T cell receptor beta chains follows, all from one sample in a study of blood T cells in healthy people across ages. MiXCR, applied by TCRdb to the 5' RACE reads, yields one record per CDR3 protein. The table shows about a million distinct CDR3 sequences, with more than 30% occurring only once. The material sequenced was blood. The source of these receptors is a man between 18 and 29 years old in good health. CDR3s include the opening cysteine and the closing phenylalanine or tryptophan. A D gene is named only where the DNA matches it firmly. Some rows mark clone size as missing; the rest say once, few, many or name a class of expanded clone.

cdr3_nt | cdr3_aa | j_call | d_call | v_call | clone_size
TGTGCCAGCAGCAAACTGGGGGCTAGCCTCGCCAATGAGCAGTTCTTC | CASSKLGASLANEQFF | TRBJ2-1 | - | TRBV11-2 | -
TGCAGTGCTAGGGTGTTAGGGGGAGGGTATTTT | CSARVLGGGYF | TRBJ2-3 | - | TRBV20-1 | -
TGTGCCAGCAGCTTATCTTGGGGTTTCTCCTACAATGAGCAGTTCTTC | CASSLSWGFSYNEQFF | TRBJ2-1 | - | TRBV7-2 | -
TGCAGTGCTAGAGATGAGGTGACGGAGCAGTTCTTC | CSARDEVTEQFF | TRBJ2-1 | - | TRBV20-1 | -
TGTGCCAGCAGCTTCTTCCATCGGAACACTGAAGCTTTCTTT | CASSFFHRNTEAFF | TRBJ1-1 | - | TRBV7-2 | -
TGCAGTGCACCCTCCCAGGGTCGGTCTAATGAAAAACTGTTTTTT | CSAPSQGRSNEKLFF | TRBJ1-4 | - | TRBV20-1 | -
TGTGCCATCAGTGAGTCGACCGGGACGGGGACTGAAGCTTTCTTT | CAISESTGTGTEAFF | TRBJ1-1 | - | TRBV10-3 | -
TGCGCCAGCAGAGGTGGCAGCCCGCTCTACAATGAGCAGTTCTTC | CASRGGSPLYNEQFF | TRBJ2-1 | - | TRBV5-1 | -
TGTGCCAGCAGCCCTGGAGGTGGCGCAAAGGGCTACAATGAGCAGTTCTTC | CASSPGGGAKGYNEQFF | TRBJ2-1 | - | TRBV7-3 | few
TGTGCCAGCAGCGGGTTCACAGGGCGCGCCGGAGATACGCAGTATTTT | CASSGFTGRAGDTQYF | TRBJ2-3 | - | TRBV7-2 | -
TGTGTCAGACGGGGACAGGAGAACACTGAAGCTTTCTTT | CVRRGQENTEAFF | TRBJ1-1 | TRBD1 | TRBV7-4 | once
TGTGCCAGCAGCCAAACTAGCGGGGCTGGGGCCAACGTCCTGACTTTC | CASSQTSGAGANVLTF | TRBJ2-6 | TRBD2 | TRBV4-2 | -
TGTGCCAGCAGCTTGGCGGCCGGACCGTTATACAATGAGCAGTTCTTC | CASSLAAGPLYNEQFF | TRBJ2-1 | - | TRBV5-5 | few
TGTGCCAGCAGGATCCTCGAGCCCTCGCGGATCTACGAGCAGTACTTC | CASRILEPSRIYEQYF | TRBJ2-7 | - | TRBV21-1 | -
TGCAGCGTTGAAACAGGGAACCCTTTTGAGCAGTACTTC | CSVETGNPFEQYF | TRBJ2-7 | - | TRBV29-1 | -
TGCAGCGTTGAAGATCAAGAGGTTAATGAAAAACTGTTTTTT | CSVEDQEVNEKLFF | TRBJ1-4 | - | TRBV29-1 | -
TGTGCCAGCAGTTTAGAGCCTCTGAGCTCCTACAATGAGCAGTACTTC | CASSLEPLSSYNEQYF | TRBJ2-7 | - | TRBV6-1 | -
TGTGCCAGCACCAGAAGGGGACTAGCGACAGATACGCAGTATTTT | CASTRRGLATDTQYF | TRBJ2-3 | TRBD2 | TRBV12-3/TRBV12-4 | -
TGTGCCAGCAGTCCTACGACACCCAATCAGCCCCAGCATTTT | CASSPTTPNQPQHF | TRBJ1-5 | - | TRBV28 | few
TGCAGTGCTAGTTTGGCTAGGCTGGGGAAAGAGACCCAGTACTTC | CSASLARLGKETQYF | TRBJ2-5 | - | TRBV20-1 | -
TGTGCCAGCAGTTACTCGGGACCCAACCCTAGGAAGCAGTTCTTC | CASSYSGPNPRKQFF | TRBJ2-1 | - | TRBV6-2/TRBV6-3 | -
TGCAGTTCTAGAGAGCCGGACGGCTCCTACGAGCAGTACTTC | CSSREPDGSYEQYF | TRBJ2-7 | - | TRBV20-1 | -
TGCGCCAGCAGCCAAGCGGGGGACAGGGCATCTAACAATGAGCAGTTCTTC | CASSQAGDRASNNEQFF | TRBJ2-1 | TRBD1 | TRBV4-3 | many
TGCAGCGTTGTACTAAACATTCAGTACTTC | CSVVLNIQYF | TRBJ2-4 | - | TRBV29-1 | few
TGTGCCAGCAGCCAAGAGACCAGGCTGCCATACAATGAGCAGTTCTTC | CASSQETRLPYNEQFF | TRBJ2-1 | - | TRBV14 | few
TGTGCCAGCAGCCCTAGGGTGAAGACCCAGTACTTC | CASSPRVKTQYF | TRBJ2-5 | - | TRBV12-3/TRBV12-4 | few
TGTGCCAGCAGCTTTGTTGACAGCTATGGCTACACCTTC | CASSFVDSYGYTF | TRBJ1-2 | - | TRBV7-9 | few
TGTGCCAGCAGCCGCCCTGGACACAGCTCCTACAATGAGCAGTTCTTC | CASSRPGHSSYNEQFF | TRBJ2-1 | - | TRBV3-1 | few
TGCAGTGCTCGGAGACTAGCGGGGCCCCCCAGGGGAAACATTCAGTACTTC | CSARRLAGPPRGNIQYF | TRBJ2-4 | TRBD2 | TRBV20-1 | few
TGTGCCAGCAGGCCGGACCCAGGGGGCGAGACTGAAGCTTTCTTT | CASRPDPGGETEAFF | TRBJ1-1 | TRBD1 | TRBV7-2 | few
TGCGCCAGCAGCATCCGGGACAGGGATTTGGATACGCAGTATTTT | CASSIRDRDLDTQYF | TRBJ2-3 | TRBD1 | TRBV5-1 | -
TGTGCCAGCAGTTACGTAGGTGAAAAACTGTTTTTT | CASSYVGEKLFF | TRBJ1-4 | - | TRBV12-3/TRBV12-4 | once
TGTGCCAGCAGCTTACTCGTAGGGCAGGGCGATACGCAGTATTTT | CASSLLVGQGDTQYF | TRBJ2-3 | - | TRBV7-2 | few
TGTGCCAGCGGCTTGGGTCTCGGGGAAATCACCCTCCACTTT | CASGLGLGEITLHF | TRBJ1-6 | - | TRBV5-5 | -
TGTGCCAGCAGCAAAGGACAAGCGGAAGATACGCAGTATTTT | CASSKGQAEDTQYF | TRBJ2-3 | - | TRBV7-3 | few
TGCAGTGCCGACGGGTCCCGGACAGGACGATATAGCAATCAGCCCCAGCATTTT | CSADGSRTGRYSNQPQHF | TRBJ1-5 | TRBD1 | TRBV20-1 | -
TGTGCCAGCAGTTCCCAGGGGGCGATCGGTGAAGCTTTCTTT | CASSSQGAIGEAFF | TRBJ1-1 | TRBD1 | TRBV6-5 | -
TGTGCCAGCAGTAGAGGACTAGCGACGGGGAATGAGCAGTTCTTC | CASSRGLATGNEQFF | TRBJ2-1 | TRBD2 | TRBV2 | few
TGTGCCAGCAGCCCTACCGAGGACAGATCGAGAGATGGCTACACCTTC | CASSPTEDRSRDGYTF | TRBJ1-2 | - | TRBV5-6 | -
TGTGCCACCAGCATTTCAAGGAACACTGAAGCTTTCTTT | CATSISRNTEAFF | TRBJ1-1 | - | TRBV15 | few
TGCAGTGCAAAGCCCGCCTTTCTCGGGACTGAAGCTTTCTTT | CSAKPAFLGTEAFF | TRBJ1-1 | - | TRBV20-1 | once
TGTGCCAGCAGCTTGGGGTTGGGAATGAACACTGAAGCTTTCTTT | CASSLGLGMNTEAFF | TRBJ1-1 | - | TRBV7-9 | once
TGTGCCAGCAGTTTTAGCGGGCCGAGCTCCTACGAGCAGTACTTC | CASSFSGPSSYEQYF | TRBJ2-7 | TRBD2 | TRBV12-3/TRBV12-4 | -
TGTGCCAGCAGCTTGGCCGACTTAAATGAGCAGTACTTC | CASSLADLNEQYF | TRBJ2-5 | - | TRBV7-2 | -
TGTGCCAGCAGCCAAGTGCGAACTGAAGCTTTCTTT | CASSQVRTEAFF | TRBJ1-1 | - | TRBV12-3/TRBV12-4 | few
TGCAGCGTTACCCGCGGGGCCGAGAGAAACACCATATATTTT | CSVTRGAERNTIYF | TRBJ1-3 | - | TRBV29-1 | -
TGCAGTGCTAGTCGGGATAGCGGGGCCTACAATGAGCAGTTCTTC | CSASRDSGAYNEQFF | TRBJ2-1 | TRBD2 | TRBV20-1 | few
TGTGCCAGCAGCCCGGGACTAGAAGGGGTTGGCACAGATACGCAGTATTTT | CASSPGLEGVGTDTQYF | TRBJ2-3 | TRBD2 | TRBV3-1 | -
TGCAGTGCTAGCCGACTAGCCGGCGAGCAGTACTTC | CSASRLAGEQYF | TRBJ2-7 | TRBD2 | TRBV20-1 | -
TGTGCCAGCACCACGCTCGGGAGACAGCAGTACTTC | CASTTLGRQQYF | TRBJ2-5 | - | TRBV7-2 | -
TGTGCCAGCAGTGATACAGGATACACTGAAGCTTTCTTT | CASSDTGYTEAFF | TRBJ1-1 | - | TRBV12-3/TRBV12-4 | -
TGTGCCAGCAGCTTCCAGGGCGGCGTCACTGAAGCTTTCTTT | CASSFQGGVTEAFF | TRBJ1-1 | - | TRBV7-9 | few
TGTGCCAGCAGCCAAGATGCATCTCTAGCGGGGGTCAATGAGCAGTTCTTC | CASSQDASLAGVNEQFF | TRBJ2-1 | TRBD2 | TRBV4-2 | -
TGTGCCAGCCGACCGACTGATGACAGGGCTAACATTCAGTACTTC | CASRPTDDRANIQYF | TRBJ2-4 | TRBD1 | TRBV6-8 | -
TGTGCCAGCAGCTTATGGGGGGATCTACGTCACAGGGGGATCTACGGGCAGTACTTC | CASSLWGDLRHRGIYGQYF | TRBJ2-7 | TRBD1 | TRBV7-8 | -
TGTGCCAGCAGCACAACAGCTGACTCTAACTATGGCTACACCTTC | CASSTTADSNYGYTF | TRBJ1-2 | - | TRBV7-3 | few
TGCGCCAGCAGCCCTGGGACACACCCTTATAATTCACCCCTCCACTTT | CASSPGTHPYNSPLHF | TRBJ1-6 | - | TRBV5-1 | -
TGTGCCAGCAGCTTCCTCGTGGCCTACGAGCAGTACTTC | CASSFLVAYEQYF | TRBJ2-7 | - | TRBV7-2 | -
TGTGCCAGCAGTTTAGCGGGGGGATTGCTGAATGAGCAGTTCTTC | CASSLAGGLLNEQFF | TRBJ2-1 | TRBD2 | TRBV27 | many